This T cell receptor (beta chain) came from a study of blood T cell repertoires in COVID-19. About the research overall: Samples of COVID-19 (acute and convalescent) were obtained from the United States, Italy and Spain. T cells, B-cell-depleted T cells, or PBMCs supplied cDNA or gDNA.

V shed 4 bases and J 8 bases; nucleotides not matched to a gene: 13. The germline CDR1 and CDR2 sequences are SGHDT and YYEEEE. CDR3 length: 16 residues. Clones were sequenced by immunoSEQ multiplex PCR, and TCRdb holds only the in-frame ones, with some missing. The data contain approximately 90,000 clones, over 70% of them seen just once; the ten biggest clones take up roughly 23%. Material for sequencing was peripheral blood. The rearrangement uses TRBV5-6 and TRBJ1-4; 8 bases match TRBD1. This TCR was sampled from a man older than 75 with active or convalescent COVID-19. The CDR3 reads CASSPSKDRGVEKLFF. In DNA form, the CDR3 reads TGTGCCAGCAGCCCGTCCAAAGACAGGGGAGTAGAAAAACTGTTTTTT.